Here is one T cell receptor beta chain with its context. The antigen remains unidentified. J lost 4 bases, V lost 1 base, and 3 bases had no gene match. From germline, CDR1 is MDHEN and CDR2 SYDVKM. The CDR3 covers 15 residues. This specimen comes from a study of cytotoxic CD8 clonotypes in ibrutinib-treated CLL. Turning to the study itself: Sequencing produced an average of roughly 280,000 productive templates and tens of thousands of productive rearrangements per sample. Notes on the study in general: Baseline clonality was higher than in age-matched healthy donors and moved in step with circulating CD8+ T-cell counts. Among the clonotypes, public ones were uncommon and contracted or held stable on treatment.

The targeted sequencing depth was 1 in 200,000 to 1 in 1 million T cells. Only in-frame clones appear in the TCRdb table, and some are missing; sequencing was by immunoSEQ multiplex PCR. The sample yields about 120,000 clones, 80% to 90% seen once. The material was PBMCs, obtained after 24 months of ibrutinib treatment. This TCR was sampled from a human donor with chronic lymphocytic leukemia. The rearrangement joins TRBV28 to TRBJ1-3; 8 bases align to TRBD1. The CDR3 sequence is CASSLSQGAGNTIYF. For the CDR3, the DNA is TGTGCCAGCAGTTTATCCCAGGGGGCGGGAAACACCATATATTTT. The full variable domain, rest sourced from reference TRBV28 and TRBJ1-3, is DVKVTQSSRYLVKRTGEKVFLECVQDMDHENMFWYRQDPGLGLRLIYFSYDVKMKEKGDIPEGYSVSREKKERFSLILESASTNQTSMYLCASSLSQGAGNTIYFGEGSWLTVV.